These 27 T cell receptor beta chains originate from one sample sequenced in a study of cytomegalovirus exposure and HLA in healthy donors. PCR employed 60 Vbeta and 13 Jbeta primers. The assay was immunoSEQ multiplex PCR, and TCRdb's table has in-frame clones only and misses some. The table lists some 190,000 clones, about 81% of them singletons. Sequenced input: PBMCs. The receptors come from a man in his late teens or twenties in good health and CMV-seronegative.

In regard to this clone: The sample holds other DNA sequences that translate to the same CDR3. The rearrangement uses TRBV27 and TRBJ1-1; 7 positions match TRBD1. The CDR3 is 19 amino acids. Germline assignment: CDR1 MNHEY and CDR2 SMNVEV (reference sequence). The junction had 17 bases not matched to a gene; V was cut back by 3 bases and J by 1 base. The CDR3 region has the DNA TGTGCCAGCAGTTTTGGTGATCCCAACAGGGGAAGAGGGAACACTGAAGCTTTCTTT. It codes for CASSFGDPNRGRGNTEAFF.

CDR3 DNA sequence: TGTGCCAGCAGTTACGGAGCCCCCGGAAGCAATCAGCCCCAGCATTTT. This gives the protein CASSYGAPGSNQPQHF. This chain joins TRBV6-5 and TRBJ1-5; no reliable D call. The CDR3 has 16 residues. Per germline, CDR1 MNHEY and CDR2 SVGAGI. Trimming left V 2 bases short and J 1 base short, with 12 bases between.

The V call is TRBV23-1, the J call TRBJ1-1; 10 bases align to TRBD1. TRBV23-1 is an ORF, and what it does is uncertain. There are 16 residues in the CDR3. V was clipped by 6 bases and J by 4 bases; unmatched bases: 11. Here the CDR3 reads CASRAMDRGSATEAFF. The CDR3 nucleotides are TGCGCCAGCAGGGCTATGGACAGGGGGTCTGCCACTGAAGCTTTCTTT.

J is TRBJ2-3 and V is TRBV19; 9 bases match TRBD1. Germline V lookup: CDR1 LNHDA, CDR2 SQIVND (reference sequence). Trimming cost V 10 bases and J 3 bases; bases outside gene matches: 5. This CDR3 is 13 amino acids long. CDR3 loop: CATRDRATDTQYF. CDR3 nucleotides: TGTGCCACCCGGGACAGGGCAACAGATACGCAGTATTTT.

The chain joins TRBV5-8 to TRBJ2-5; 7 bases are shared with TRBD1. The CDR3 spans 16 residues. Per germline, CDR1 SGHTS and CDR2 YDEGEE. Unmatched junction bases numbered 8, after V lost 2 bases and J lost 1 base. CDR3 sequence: CASSFKGARIQETQYF. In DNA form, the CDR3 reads TGTGCCAGCAGCTTCAAGGGGGCAAGGATCCAAGAGACCCAGTACTTC.

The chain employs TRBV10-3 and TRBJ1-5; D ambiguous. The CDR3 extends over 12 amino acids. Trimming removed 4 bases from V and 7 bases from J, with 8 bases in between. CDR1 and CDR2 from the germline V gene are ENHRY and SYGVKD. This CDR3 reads CAISGGGQPQHF. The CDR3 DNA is TGTGCCATCAGTGGCGGTGGGCAGCCCCAGCATTTT.

CDR3 sequence reads: CAWSGRTGGYSNQPQHF. The CDR3 nucleotides are TGTGCCTGGAGTGGGAGGACAGGGGGCTATAGCAATCAGCCCCAGCATTTT. V usage is TRBV30 and J usage is TRBJ1-5; the match to TRBD1 covers 11 bases. Trimming took 1 base from V and 0 from J; bases not matched to a gene: 5. The CDR3 contains 17 residues. CDR1 and CDR2 (germline): GTSNPN, SVGIG (reference sequence).

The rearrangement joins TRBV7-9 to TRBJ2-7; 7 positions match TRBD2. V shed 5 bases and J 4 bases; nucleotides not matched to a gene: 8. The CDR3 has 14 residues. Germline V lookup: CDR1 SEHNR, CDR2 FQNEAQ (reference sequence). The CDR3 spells CASSPSASGYEQYF. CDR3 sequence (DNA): TGTGCCAGCAGCCCCTCAGCTAGCGGATACGAGCAGTACTTC.

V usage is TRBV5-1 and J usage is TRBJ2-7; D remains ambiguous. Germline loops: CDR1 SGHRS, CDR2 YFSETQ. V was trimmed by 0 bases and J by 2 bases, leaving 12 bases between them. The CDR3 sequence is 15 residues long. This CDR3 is CASSLVPGLTYEQYF. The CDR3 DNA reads TGCGCCAGCAGCTTGGTACCGGGTTTGACCTACGAGCAGTACTTC.

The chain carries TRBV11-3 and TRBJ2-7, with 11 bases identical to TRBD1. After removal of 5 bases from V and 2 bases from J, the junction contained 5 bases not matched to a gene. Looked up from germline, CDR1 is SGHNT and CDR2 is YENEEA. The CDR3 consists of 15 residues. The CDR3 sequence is CASSPKGQGAYEQYF. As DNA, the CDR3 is TGTGCCAGCAGCCCGAAGGGACAGGGGGCCTACGAGCAGTACTTC.

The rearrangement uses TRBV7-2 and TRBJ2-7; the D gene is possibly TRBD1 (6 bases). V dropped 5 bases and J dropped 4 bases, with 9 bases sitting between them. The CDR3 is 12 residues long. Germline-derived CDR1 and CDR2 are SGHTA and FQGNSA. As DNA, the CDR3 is TGTGCCAGCAGCCTACAGGGTTACGAGCAGTACTTC. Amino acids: CASSLQGYEQYF.

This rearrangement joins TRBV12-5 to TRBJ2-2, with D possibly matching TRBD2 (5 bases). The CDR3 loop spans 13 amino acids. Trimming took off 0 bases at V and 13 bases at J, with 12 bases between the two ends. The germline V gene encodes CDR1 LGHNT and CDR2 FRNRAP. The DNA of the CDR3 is TGTGCTAGTGGTTTGGTGGACTCCCGAGTGCTGTTTTTT. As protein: CASGLVDSRVLFF.

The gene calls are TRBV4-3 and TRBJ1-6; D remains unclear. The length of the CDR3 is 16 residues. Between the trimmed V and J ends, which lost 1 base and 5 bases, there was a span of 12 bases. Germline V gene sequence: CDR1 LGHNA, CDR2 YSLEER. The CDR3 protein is CASSQAPQLNNSPLHF. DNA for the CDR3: TGCGCCAGCAGCCAAGCGCCACAGCTAAATAATTCACCCCTCCACTTT.

The CDR3 DNA is TGTGCCAGCAGCACAGGGCTAAGTGAGCAGTTCTTC. This sequence encodes CASSTGLSEQFF. J is TRBJ2-1 and V is TRBV28, with D perhaps TRBD1 (6 bases). Deletions cut 6 bases from V and 9 bases from J, with 12 bases between. CDR1 and CDR2 (germline): MDHEN, SYDVKM. This CDR3 region has 12 residues.

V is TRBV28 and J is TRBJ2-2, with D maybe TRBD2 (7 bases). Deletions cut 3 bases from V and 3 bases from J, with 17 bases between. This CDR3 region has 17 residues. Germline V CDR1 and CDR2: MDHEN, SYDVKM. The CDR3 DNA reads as TGTGCCAGCAGTTTCCTCCCGGGGGGCTTCGACACCGGGGAGCTGTTTTTT. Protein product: CASSFLPGGFDTGELFF.

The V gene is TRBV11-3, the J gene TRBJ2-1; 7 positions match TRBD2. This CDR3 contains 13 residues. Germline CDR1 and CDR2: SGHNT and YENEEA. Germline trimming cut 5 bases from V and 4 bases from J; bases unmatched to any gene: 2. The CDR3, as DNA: TGTGCCAGCAGCGGCGGGGGATACAATGAGCAGTTCTTC. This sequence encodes CASSGGGYNEQFF.

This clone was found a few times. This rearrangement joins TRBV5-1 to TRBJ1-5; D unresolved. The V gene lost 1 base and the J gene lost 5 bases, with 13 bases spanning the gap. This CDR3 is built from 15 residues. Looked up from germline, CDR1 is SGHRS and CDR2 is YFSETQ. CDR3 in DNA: TGCGCCAGCAGCTTGTCGGGAGATTCATATCAGCCCCAGCATTTT. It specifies CASSLSGDSYQPQHF.

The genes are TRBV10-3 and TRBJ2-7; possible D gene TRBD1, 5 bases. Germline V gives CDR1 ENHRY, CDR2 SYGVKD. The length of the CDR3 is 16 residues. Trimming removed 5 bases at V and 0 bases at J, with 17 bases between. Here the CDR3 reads CAISLRQGQSSYEQYF. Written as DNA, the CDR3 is TGTGCCATCAGTTTGAGGCAGGGCCAGAGCTCCTACGAGCAGTACTTC.

Here the CDR3 reads CASRLQGLETQYF. CDR3 nucleotide sequence: TGTGCCAGCAGGTTACAGGGATTAGAGACCCAGTACTTC. The chain has TRBV6-1 and TRBJ2-5; D is possibly TRBD1 (6 bases). V shed 6 bases and J shed 4 bases, with 12 bases lying between them. The CDR3 contains 13 residues. The germline V gene encodes CDR1 MNHNS and CDR2 SASEGT.

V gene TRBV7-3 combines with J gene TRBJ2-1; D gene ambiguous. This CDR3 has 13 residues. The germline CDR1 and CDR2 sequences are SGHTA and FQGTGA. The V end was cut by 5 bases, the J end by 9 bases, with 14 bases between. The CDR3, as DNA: TGTGCCAGCAGCGCGACACCGAAAGGTGAGCAGTTCTTC. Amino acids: CASSATPKGEQFF.

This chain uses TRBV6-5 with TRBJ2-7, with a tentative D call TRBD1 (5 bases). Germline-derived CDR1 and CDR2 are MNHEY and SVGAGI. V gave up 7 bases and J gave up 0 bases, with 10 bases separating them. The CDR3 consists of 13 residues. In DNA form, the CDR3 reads TGTGCCAGCAAAGGACACGACTCCTACGAGCAGTACTTC. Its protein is CASKGHDSYEQYF.

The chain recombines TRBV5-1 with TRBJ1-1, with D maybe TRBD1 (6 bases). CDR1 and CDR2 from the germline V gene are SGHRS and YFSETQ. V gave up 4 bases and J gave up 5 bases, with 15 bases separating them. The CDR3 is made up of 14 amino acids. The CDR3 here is CASSEGHTSTEAFF. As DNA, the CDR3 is TGCGCCAGCAGCGAGGGACACACGAGTACTGAAGCTTTCTTT.

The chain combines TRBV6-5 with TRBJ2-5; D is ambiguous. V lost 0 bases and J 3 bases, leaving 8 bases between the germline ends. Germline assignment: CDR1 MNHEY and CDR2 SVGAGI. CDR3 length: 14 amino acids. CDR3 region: CASSYSDKKETQYF. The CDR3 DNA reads TGTGCCAGCAGTTACTCAGACAAAAAAGAGACCCAGTACTTC.

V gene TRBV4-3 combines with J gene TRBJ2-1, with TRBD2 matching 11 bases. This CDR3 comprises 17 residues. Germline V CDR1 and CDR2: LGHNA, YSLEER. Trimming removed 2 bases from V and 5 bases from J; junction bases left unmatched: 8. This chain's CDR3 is CASSQKGIAGGNNEQFF. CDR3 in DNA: TGCGCCAGCAGCCAAAAGGGGATAGCGGGAGGGAACAATGAGCAGTTCTTC.

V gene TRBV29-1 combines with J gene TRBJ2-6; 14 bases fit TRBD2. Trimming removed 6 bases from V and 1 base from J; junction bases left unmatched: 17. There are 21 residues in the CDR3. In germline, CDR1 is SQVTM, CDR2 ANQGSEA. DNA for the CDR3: TGCAGCGTGGGGACTAGCGGGGGAGGCTTGGGAACGTATTCTGGGGCCAACGTCCTGACTTTC. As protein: CSVGTSGGGLGTYSGANVLTF.

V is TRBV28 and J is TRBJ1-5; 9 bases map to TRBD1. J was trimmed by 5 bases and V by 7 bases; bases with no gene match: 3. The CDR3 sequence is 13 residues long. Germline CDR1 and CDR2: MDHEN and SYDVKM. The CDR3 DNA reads TGTGCCAGCAAGACAGGGGGATATCAGCCCCAGCATTTT. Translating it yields CASKTGGYQPQHF. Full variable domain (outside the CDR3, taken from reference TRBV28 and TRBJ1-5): DVKVTQSSRYLVKRTGEKVFLECVQDMDHENMFWYRQDPGLGLRLIYFSYDVKMKEKGDIPEGYSVSREKKERFSLILESASTNQTSMYLCASKTGGYQPQHFGDGTRLSIL.

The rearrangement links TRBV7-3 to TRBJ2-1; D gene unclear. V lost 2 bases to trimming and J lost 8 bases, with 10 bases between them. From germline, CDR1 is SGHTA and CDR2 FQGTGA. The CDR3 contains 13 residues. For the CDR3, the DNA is TGTGCCAGCAGCTTAGCCACCACTCATGAGCAGTTCTTC. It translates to CASSLATTHEQFF.